Given below is one T cell receptor (beta chain) in context. Its antigen is undetermined. The sample comes from a study of CD4 T cells in relation to SARS-CoV-2 and coronaviruses. Study-level points and caveats: No donor gave both pre-pandemic and post-infection samples.

The assay was immunoSEQ multiplex PCR, and TCRdb's table has in-frame clones only and misses some. The sample includes around 24,000 clones, 70% to 80% of them seen just once. CD4+ T cells from unexposed donors were obtained before the COVID-19 pandemic (2011-2018). Isolation of CD4+ T cells took place after roughly nine days in culture. Testing used SARS-CoV-2 S/N and four cold-coronavirus spikes on unexposed-donor CD4+ T cells, cells permitting. Germline V CDR1 and CDR2: MGHDK, SYGVNS. This CDR3 has 14 amino acids. Trimming pared 4 bases from V and 7 bases from J, leaving 13 bases between. The sample consisted of CD4+ T cells from PBMCs, cultured in vitro. The chain carries TRBV25-1 and TRBJ1-4; D perhaps matches TRBD1 (6 bases). The origin of this receptor is a human donor in good health. CDR3: CASSATGLGEKLFF. The CDR3, as DNA: TGTGCCAGCAGTGCAACAGGGCTAGGTGAAAAACTGTTTTTT.